This passage covers 2 T cell receptor beta chains from one sample sequenced in a study of spatial heterogeneity in lung cancer. TCRdb used MiXCR to reprocess the 5' RACE reads, holding one entry per CDR3 protein. The top ten clones hold around an eighth of a sample with around 2,100 distinct CDR3 sequences, 6% to 7% of them seen once. Time point reported: sample taken at primary tumor resection. The sequencing here drew on normal lung tissue next to the tumor, taken at surgery. The receptors were sampled from a male donor with early-stage non-small cell lung cancer.

In its sample, this clonotype ranks as medium-sized (0.01 to 0.1%). The chain is built from TRBV11-1 and TRBJ1-1, with unresolved D. This CDR3 contains 11 residues. V dropped 1 base and J dropped 9 bases, with 6 bases sitting between them. Germline V gene sequence: CDR1 SGHAT, CDR2 FQDESV (reference sequence). Here the CDR3 DNA reads TGTGCCAGCAGCTTAGAAGGGAAAGCTTTCTTT. Residues: CASSLEGKAFF.

This clonotype is labeled as medium-sized (0.01 to 0.1%). The chain uses TRBV2 and TRBJ1-3; the match to TRBD1 covers 8 bases. The CDR3 runs 16 residues. V lost 5 bases and J lost 3; bases outside the gene matches: 9. Germline V CDR1 and CDR2: SNHLY, FYNNEI. As DNA, the CDR3 is TGTGCCAGCAGTCGTACCAGGGGGCCGGGTGGAAACACCATATATTTT. This codes for CASSRTRGPGGNTIYF.